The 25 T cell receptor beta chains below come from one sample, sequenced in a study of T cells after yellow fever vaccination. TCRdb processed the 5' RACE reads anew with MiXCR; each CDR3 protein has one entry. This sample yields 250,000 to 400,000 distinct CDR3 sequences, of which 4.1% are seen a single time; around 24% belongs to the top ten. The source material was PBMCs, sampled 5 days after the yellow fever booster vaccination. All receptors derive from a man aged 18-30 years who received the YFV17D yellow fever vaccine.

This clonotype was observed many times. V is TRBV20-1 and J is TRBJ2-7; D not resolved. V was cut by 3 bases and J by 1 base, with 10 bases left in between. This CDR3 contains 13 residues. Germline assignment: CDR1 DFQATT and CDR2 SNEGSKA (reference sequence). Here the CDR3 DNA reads TGCAGTGCTAGTTCCCCGGTGTCCTACGAGCAGTACTTC. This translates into CSASSPVSYEQYF.

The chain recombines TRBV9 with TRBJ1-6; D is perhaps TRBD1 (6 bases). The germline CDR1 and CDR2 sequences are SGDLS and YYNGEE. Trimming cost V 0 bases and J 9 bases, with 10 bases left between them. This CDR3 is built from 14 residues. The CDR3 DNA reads TGTGCCAGCAGCGTAGGGGACAACGGTTCACCCCTCCACTTT. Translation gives CASSVGDNGSPLHF.

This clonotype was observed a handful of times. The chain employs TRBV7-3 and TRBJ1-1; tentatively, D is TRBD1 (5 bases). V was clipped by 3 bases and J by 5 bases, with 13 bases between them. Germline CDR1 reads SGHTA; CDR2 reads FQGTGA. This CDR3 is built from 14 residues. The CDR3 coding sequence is TGTGCCAGCAGCTTCGGAGGGGCCCTAACTGAAGCTTTCTTT. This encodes CASSFGGALTEAFF. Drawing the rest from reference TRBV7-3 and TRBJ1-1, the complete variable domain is GAGVSQTPSNKVTEKGKYVELRCDPISGHTALYWYRQSLGQGPEFLIYFQGTGAADDSGLPNDRFFAVRPEGSVSTLKIQRTERGDSAVYLCASSFGGALTEAFFGQGTRLTVV.

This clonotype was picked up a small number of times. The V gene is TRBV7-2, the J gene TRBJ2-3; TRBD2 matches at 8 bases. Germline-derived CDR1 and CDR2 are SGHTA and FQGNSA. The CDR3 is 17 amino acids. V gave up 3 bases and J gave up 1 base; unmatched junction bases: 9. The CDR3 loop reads CASSFDAGGWGTDTQYF. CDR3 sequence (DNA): TGTGCCAGCAGCTTTGACGCGGGGGGATGGGGCACAGATACGCAGTATTTT.

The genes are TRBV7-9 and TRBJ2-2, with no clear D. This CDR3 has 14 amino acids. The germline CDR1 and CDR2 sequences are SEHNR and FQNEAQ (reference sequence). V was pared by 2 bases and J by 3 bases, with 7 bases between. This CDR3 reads CASSLSEDTGELFF. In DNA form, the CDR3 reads TGTGCCAGCAGCTTAAGCGAGGACACCGGGGAGCTGTTTTTT.

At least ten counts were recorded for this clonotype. The CDR3 DNA reads as TGTGCCAGCAGTGGACAGTCAGTCAGCCCCCAGCATTTT. Protein sequence: CASSGQSVSPQHF. The V and J genes are TRBV6-2 or TRBV6-3 and TRBJ1-5; maybe TRBD1 (6 bases). CDR1 and CDR2 (germline): MNHEY, SVGEGT. The CDR3 contains 13 residues. The ends were cut back, 5 bases at V and 10 bases at J, with 15 bases in the middle.

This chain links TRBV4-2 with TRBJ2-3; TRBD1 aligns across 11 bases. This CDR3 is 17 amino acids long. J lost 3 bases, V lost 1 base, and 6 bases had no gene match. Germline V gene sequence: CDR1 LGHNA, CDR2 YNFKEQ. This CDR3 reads CASSQGMDRGRTDTQYF. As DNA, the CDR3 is TGTGCCAGCAGCCAAGGGATGGACAGGGGGCGTACAGATACGCAGTATTTT.

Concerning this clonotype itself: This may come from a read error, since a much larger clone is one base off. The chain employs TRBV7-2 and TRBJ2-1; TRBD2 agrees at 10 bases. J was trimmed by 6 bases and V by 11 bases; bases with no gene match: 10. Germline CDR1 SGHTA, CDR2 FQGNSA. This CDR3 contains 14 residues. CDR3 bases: TGTGCCGGCCAGCGGGGGGGCCTGAGCAATGAGCAGTTCTTC. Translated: CAGQRGGLSNEQFF.

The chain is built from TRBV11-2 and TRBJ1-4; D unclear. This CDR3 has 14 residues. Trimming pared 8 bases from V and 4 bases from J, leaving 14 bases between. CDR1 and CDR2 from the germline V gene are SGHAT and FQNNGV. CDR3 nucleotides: TGTGCCAGCCGGGTAGGGCACGGTAATGAAAAACTGTTTTTT. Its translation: CASRVGHGNEKLFF. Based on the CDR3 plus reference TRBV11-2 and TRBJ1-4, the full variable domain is EAGVAQSPRYKIIEKRQSVAFWCNPISGHATLYWYQQILGQGPKLLIQFQNNGVVDDSQLPKDRFSAERLKGVDSTLKIQPAKLEDSAVYLCASRVGHGNEKLFFGSGTQLSVL.

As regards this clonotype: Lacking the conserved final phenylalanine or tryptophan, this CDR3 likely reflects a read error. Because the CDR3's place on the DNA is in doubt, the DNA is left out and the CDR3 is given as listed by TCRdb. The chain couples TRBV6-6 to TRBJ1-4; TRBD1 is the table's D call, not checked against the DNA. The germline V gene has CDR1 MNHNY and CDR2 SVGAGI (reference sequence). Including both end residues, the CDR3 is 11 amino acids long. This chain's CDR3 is CASSYSDRVVL.

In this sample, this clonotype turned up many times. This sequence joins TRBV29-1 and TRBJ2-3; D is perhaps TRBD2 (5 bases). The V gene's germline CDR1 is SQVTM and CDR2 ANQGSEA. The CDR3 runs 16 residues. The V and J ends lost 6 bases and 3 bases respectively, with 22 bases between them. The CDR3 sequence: CSVKIQRSVWTDTQYF. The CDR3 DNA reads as TGCAGCGTCAAGATACAGCGTAGCGTGTGGACAGATACGCAGTATTTT.

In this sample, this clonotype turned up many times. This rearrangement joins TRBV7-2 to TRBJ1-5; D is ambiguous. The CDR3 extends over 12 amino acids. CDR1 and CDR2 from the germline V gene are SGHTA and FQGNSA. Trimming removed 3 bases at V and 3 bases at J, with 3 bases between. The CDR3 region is CASSFYNQPQHF. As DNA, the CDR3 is TGTGCCAGCAGCTTTTACAATCAGCCCCAGCATTTT.

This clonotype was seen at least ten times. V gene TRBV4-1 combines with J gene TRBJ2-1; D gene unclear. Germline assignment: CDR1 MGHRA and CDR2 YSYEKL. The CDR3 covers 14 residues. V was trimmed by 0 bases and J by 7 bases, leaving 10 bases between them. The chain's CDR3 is CASSQDQRANEQFF. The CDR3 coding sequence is TGCGCCAGCAGCCAAGATCAGAGAGCGAATGAGCAGTTCTTC.

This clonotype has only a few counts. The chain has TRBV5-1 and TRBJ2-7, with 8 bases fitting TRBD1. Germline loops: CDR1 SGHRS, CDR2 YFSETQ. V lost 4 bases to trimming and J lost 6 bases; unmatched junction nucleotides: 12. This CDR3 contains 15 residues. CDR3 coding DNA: TGCGCCAGCAGCCCTGGGACAGGAGCAGGTCGCGAGCAGTACGTC. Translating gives CASSPGTGAGREQYV.

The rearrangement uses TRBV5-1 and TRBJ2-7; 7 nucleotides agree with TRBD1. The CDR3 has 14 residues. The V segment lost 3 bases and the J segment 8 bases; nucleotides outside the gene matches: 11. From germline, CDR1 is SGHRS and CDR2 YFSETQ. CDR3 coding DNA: TGCGCCAGCAGCTCCCGACAGGGTGCTAATCAGCAGTACTTC. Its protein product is CASSSRQGANQQYF. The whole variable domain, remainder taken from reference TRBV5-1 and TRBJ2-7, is KAGVTQTPRYLIKTRGQQVTLSCSPISGHRSVSWYQQTPGQGLQFLFEYFSETQRNKGNFPGRFSGRQFSNSRSEMNVSTLELGDSALYLCASSSRQGANQQYFGPGTRLTVT.

CDR3 loop: CSAYRGDNSPLHF. CDR3 DNA: TGCAGTGCCTACAGGGGCGATAATTCACCCCTCCACTTT. This chain uses TRBV20-1 with TRBJ1-6; 7 bases align to TRBD1. This CDR3 is built from 13 residues. Germline loops: CDR1 DFQATT, CDR2 SNEGSKA (reference sequence). V lost 6 bases and J lost 5; bases outside the gene matches: 4.

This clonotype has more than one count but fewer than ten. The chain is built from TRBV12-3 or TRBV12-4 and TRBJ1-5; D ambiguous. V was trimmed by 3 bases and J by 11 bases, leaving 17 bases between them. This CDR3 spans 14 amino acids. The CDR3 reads CASSLSQRKSAQHF. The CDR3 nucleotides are TGTGCCAGCAGTTTGTCACAGCGCAAGTCAGCCCAGCATTTT.

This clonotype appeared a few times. The CDR3: CASSTGTAQGQYF. The CDR3 bases are TGTGCCAGCAGCACCGGGACTGCCCAGGGGCAGTATTTT. The chain couples TRBV6-5 to TRBJ2-3, with D maybe TRBD2 (6 bases). Germline lookup yields CDR1 MNHEY and CDR2 SVGAGI. V was pared by 6 bases and J by 11 bases, with 18 bases between. This CDR3 spans 13 amino acids.

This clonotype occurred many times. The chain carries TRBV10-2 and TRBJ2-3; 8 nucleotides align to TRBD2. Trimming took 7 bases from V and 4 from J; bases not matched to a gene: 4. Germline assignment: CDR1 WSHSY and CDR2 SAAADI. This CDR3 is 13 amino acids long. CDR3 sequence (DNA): TGCGCCAGCAAAGCGGGGGAACCAGATACGCAGTATTTT. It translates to CASKAGEPDTQYF.

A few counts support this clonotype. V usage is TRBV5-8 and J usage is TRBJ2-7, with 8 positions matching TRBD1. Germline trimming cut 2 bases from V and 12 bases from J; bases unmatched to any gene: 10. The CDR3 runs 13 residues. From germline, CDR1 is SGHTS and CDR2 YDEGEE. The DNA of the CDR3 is TGTGCCAGCAGCTTCCCGGACAGGGTCGGCTTGTACTTC. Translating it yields CASSFPDRVGLYF.

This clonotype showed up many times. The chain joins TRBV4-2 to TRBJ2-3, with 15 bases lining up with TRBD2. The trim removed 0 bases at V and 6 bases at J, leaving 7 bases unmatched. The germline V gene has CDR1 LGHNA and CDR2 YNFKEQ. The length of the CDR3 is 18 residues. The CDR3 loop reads CASSQESGLAGGPDTQYF. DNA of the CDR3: TGTGCCAGCAGCCAAGAATCCGGACTAGCGGGGGGGCCGGATACGCAGTATTTT.

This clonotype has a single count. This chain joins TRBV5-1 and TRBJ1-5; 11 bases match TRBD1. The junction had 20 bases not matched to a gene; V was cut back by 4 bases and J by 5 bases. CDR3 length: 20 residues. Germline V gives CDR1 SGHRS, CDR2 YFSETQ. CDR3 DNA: TGCGCCAGCAGCCGAACTACTGGACAGGGGGCCCTCCATCCCTATCAGCCCCAGCATTTT. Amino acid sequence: CASSRTTGQGALHPYQPQHF.

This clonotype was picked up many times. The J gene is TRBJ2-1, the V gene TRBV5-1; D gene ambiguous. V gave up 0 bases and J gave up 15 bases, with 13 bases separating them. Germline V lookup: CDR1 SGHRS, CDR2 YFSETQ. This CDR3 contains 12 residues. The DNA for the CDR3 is TGCGCCAGCAGCTTGGGAGCAGCCTCTTGGTTCTTC. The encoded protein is CASSLGAASWFF.

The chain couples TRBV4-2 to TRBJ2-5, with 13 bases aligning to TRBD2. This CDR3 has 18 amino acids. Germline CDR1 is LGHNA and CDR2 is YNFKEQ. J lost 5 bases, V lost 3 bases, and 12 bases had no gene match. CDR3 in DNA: TGTGCCAGCAGCCAGCCGGGACTAGCGGGGACAAGCCCGGAGACCCAGTACTTC. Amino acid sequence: CASSQPGLAGTSPETQYF.

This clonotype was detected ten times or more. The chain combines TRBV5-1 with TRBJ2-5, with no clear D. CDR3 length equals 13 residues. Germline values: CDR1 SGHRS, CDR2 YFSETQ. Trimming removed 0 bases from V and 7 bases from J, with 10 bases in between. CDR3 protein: CASSLAEEGTQYF. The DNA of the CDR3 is TGCGCCAGCAGCTTGGCCGAAGAAGGGACCCAGTACTTC.